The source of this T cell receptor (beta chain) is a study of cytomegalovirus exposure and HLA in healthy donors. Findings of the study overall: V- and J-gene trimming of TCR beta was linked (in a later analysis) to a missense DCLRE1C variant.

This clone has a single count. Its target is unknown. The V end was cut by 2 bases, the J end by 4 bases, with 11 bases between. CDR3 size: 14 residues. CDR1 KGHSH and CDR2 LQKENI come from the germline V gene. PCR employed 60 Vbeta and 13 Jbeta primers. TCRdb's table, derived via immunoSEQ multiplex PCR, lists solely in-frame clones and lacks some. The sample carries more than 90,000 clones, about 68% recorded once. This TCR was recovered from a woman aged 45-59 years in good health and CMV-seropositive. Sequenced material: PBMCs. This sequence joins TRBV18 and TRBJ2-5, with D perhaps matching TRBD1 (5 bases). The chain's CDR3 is CASSPYQGLETQYF. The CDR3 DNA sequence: TGTGCCAGCTCACCATACCAGGGATTAGAGACCCAGTACTTC.